The subject of this entry is one TCR beta chain. What it recognizes is unknown. This sample was included in a study of T cell responses to AZD1222 COVID-19 vaccine. General observations from the study: Increased Spike-specific TCR breadth and depth were observed after two AZD1222 doses. Unmutated regions of variants are reportedly targeted by nearly half of spike-specific TCRs.

Some clones are missing from TCRdb's copy, which holds only in-frame ones; the method was immunoSEQ multiplex PCR. The data contain 65,000 to 80,000 clones, about nine tenths of them singletons. The clonotype comes from an adult in good health. This material consisted of peripheral blood, taken on day 0 of AZD1222 vaccination.

The CDR3 is CASSLRIAGQETQYF. Written as DNA, the CDR3 is TGTGCCAGCAGCTTACGTATTGCCGGCCAAGAGACCCAGTACTTC. V usage is TRBV5-4 and J usage is TRBJ2-5; D is uncertain. Germline V gene sequence: CDR1 SGHNT, CDR2 YYREEE (reference sequence). Trimming took off 2 bases at V and 1 base at J, with 12 bases between the two ends. The CDR3 is 15 residues long. Variable domain in full (rest from reference TRBV5-4 and TRBJ2-5): ETGVTQSPTHLIKTRGQQVTLRCSSQSGHNTVSWYQQALGQGPQFIFQYYREEENGRGNFPPRFSGLQFPNYSSELNVNALELDDSALYLCASSLRIAGQETQYFGPGTRLLVL.